This T cell receptor (beta chain) came from a study of cytomegalovirus exposure and HLA in healthy donors. General study points: According to reports, the classifier identified cytomegalovirus status with high specificity and sensitivity. Listed as cytomegalovirus-associated were 170 or so TCR beta chains. Researchers reported that a few CMV-associated chains were confirmed in vitro as CMV antigen-specific.

Separate from the approximately 670-subject first cohort was the approximately 110-subject validation cohort, to which the donors belonged. The assay was immunoSEQ multiplex PCR, and TCRdb's table has in-frame clones only and misses some. This table has some 110,000 clones, more than 70% appearing once. For this clone: What it binds is unknown.

Sequencing was done on a sample of PBMCs. The TCR was taken from a man between 18 and 35 years old in good health and CMV-seronegative.

In nucleotides, the CDR3 is TGCGCCAGCAGCCCGGGTTTAGGGACGGGAGGCTACGAGCAGTACTTC. It yields the protein CASSPGLGTGGYEQYF. The gene calls are TRBV5-1 and TRBJ2-7; 7 nucleotides align to TRBD2. V shed 4 bases, J shed 3 bases, and the junction held 13 bases outside the gene matches. The length of the CDR3 is 16 residues. In germline, CDR1 is SGHRS, CDR2 YFSETQ.